This TCR beta chain derives from a study of blood T cell repertoires in COVID-19. Overall study context: Samples of COVID-19 (acute and convalescent) were obtained from the United States, Italy and Spain. Sample material is recorded as cDNA or gDNA derived from T cells, B-cell-depleted T cells, or PBMCs.

CDR1 is SGHTA and CDR2 is FQGNSA in the germline V gene. CDR3 length: 16 amino acids. V lost 6 bases, J lost 4 bases, and 11 bases stayed unmatched. How the authors handled the data: For nucleated cells, counts were estimated from reference gene primer amplification. Sequencing used immunoSEQ multiplex PCR; TCRdb keeps in-frame clones, though not all of them. V, J and clone size are those of that table, while D and trimming were read from the DNA. The repertoire has some 45,000 clones, about four fifths of them found once; the top ten carry around 10%. This sequence originates from a man aged 60 to 69 with acute or convalescent COVID-19. The genes are TRBV7-2 and TRBJ2-1; 8 bases align to TRBD2. Sequenced: peripheral blood. The DNA of the CDR3 is TGTGCCAGCAGGACAAATCGGGGGGGCCGATACAATGAGCAGTTCTTC. This sequence encodes CASRTNRGGRYNEQFF.